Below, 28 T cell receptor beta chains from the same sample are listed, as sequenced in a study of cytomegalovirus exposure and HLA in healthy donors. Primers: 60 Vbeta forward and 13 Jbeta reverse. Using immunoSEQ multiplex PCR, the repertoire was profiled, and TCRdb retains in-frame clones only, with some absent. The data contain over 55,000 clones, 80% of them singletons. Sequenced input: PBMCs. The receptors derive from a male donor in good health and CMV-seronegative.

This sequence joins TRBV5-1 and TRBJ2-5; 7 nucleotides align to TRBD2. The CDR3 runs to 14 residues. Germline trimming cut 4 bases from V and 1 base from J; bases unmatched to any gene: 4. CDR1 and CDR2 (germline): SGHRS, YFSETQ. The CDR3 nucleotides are TGCGCCAGCAGCCCTGGGACTACCCAAGAGACCCAGTACTTC. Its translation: CASSPGTTQETQYF.

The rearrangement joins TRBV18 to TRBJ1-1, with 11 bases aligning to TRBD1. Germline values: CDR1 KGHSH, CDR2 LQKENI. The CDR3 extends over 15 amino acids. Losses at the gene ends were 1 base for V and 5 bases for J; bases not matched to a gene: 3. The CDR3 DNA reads TGTGCCAGCTCACCACTGGGGACAGGGGGGACTGAAGCTTTCTTT. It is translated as CASSPLGTGGTEAFF. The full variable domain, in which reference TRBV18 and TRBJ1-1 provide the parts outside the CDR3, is NAGVMQNPRHLVRRRGQEARLRCSPMKGHSHVYWYRQLPEEGLKFMVYLQKENIIDESGMPKERFSAEFPKEGPSILRIQQVVRGDSAAYFCASSPLGTGGTEAFFGQGTRLTVV.

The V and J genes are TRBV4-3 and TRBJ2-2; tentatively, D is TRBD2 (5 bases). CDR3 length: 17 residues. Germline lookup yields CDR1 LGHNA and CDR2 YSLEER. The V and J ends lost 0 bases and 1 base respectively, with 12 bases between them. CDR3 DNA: TGCGCCAGCAGCCAAGAAGGACCAGCGGAGAACACCGGGGAGCTGTTTTTT. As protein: CASSQEGPAENTGELFF.

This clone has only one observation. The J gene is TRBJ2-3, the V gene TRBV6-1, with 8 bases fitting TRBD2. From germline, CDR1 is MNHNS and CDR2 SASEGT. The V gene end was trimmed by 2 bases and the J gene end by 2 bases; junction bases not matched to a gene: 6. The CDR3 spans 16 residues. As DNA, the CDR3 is TGTGCCAGCAGTGAAACAACGGGGGGGCACACAGATACGCAGTATTTT. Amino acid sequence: CASSETTGGHTDTQYF.

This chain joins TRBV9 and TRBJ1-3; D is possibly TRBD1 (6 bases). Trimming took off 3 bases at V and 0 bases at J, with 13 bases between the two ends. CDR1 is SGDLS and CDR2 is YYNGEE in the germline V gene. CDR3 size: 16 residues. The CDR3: CASSASGDYSGNTIYF. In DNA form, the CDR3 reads TGTGCCAGCAGCGCCTCAGGGGATTACTCTGGAAACACCATATATTTT.

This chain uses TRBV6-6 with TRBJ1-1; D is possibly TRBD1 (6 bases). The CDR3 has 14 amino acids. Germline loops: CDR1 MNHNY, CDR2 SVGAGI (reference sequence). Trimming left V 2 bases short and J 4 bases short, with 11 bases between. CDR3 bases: TGTGCCAGCAGTTACAGCAGGGGAGTCACTGAAGCTTTCTTT. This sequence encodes CASSYSRGVTEAFF.

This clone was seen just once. Written as DNA, the CDR3 is TGTGCCTGGAGTGTCCCACAGGGTGTCTTGGGCTACACCTTC. Its protein product is CAWSVPQGVLGYTF. The chain carries TRBV30 and TRBJ1-2, with D possibly being TRBD1 (6 bases). Germline V gene data show CDR1 as GTSNPN and CDR2 as SVGIG (reference sequence). This CDR3 comprises 14 residues. Trimming cost V 0 bases and J 8 bases, with 16 bases left between them.

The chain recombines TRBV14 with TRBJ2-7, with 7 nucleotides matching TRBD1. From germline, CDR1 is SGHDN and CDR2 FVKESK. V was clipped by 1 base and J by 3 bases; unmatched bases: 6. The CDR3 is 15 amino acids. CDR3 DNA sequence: TGTGCCAGCAGCCAAGTCAGTCGACAGGGCTACGAGCAGTACTTC. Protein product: CASSQVSRQGYEQYF.

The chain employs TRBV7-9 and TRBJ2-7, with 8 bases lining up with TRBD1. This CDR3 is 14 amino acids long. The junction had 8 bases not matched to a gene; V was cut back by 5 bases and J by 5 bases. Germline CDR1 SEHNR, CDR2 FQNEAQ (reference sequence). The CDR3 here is CASSDPGQAHEQYF. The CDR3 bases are TGTGCCAGCAGCGACCCGGGACAGGCTCACGAGCAGTACTTC.

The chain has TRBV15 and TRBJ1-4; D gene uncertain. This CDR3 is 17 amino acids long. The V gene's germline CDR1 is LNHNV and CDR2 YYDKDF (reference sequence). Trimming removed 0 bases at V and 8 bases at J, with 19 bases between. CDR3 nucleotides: TGTGCCACCAGCAGAGATCGAGGGCCCTTAATGGGGGAAAAACTGTTTTTT. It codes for CATSRDRGPLMGEKLFF. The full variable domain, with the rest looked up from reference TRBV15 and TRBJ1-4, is DAMVIQNPRYQVTQFGKPVTLSCSQTLNHNVMYWYQQKSSQAPKLLFHYYDKDFNNEADTPDNFQSRRPNTSFCFLDIRSPGLGDTAMYLCATSRDRGPLMGEKLFFGSGTQLSVL.

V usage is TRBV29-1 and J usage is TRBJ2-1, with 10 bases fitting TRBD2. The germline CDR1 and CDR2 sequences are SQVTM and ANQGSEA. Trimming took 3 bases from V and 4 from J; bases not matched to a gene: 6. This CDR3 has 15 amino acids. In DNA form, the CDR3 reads TGCAGCGTTGATCCCAGCGGGGGGGTGTACAATGAGCAGTTCTTC. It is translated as CSVDPSGGVYNEQFF.

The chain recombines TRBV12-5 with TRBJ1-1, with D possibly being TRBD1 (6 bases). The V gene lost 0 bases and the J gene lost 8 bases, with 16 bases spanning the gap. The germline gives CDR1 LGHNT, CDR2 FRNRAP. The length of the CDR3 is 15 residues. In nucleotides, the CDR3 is TGTGCTAGTGGTTTGGTACAAGGGACATCGGGGGAAGCTTTCTTT. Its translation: CASGLVQGTSGEAFF.

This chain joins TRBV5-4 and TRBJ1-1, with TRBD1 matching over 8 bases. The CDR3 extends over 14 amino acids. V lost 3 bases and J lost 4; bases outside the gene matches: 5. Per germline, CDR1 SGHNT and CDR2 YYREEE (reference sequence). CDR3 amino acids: CASSSQTGVTEAFF. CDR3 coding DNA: TGTGCCAGCAGCTCACAGACAGGGGTCACTGAAGCTTTCTTT.

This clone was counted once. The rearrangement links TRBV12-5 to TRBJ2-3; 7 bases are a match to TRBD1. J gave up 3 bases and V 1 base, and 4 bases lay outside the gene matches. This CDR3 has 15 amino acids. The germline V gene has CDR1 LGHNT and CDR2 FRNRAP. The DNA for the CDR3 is TGTGCTAGTGGTTTGGGACAGGGTAGGACAGATACGCAGTATTTT. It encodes CASGLGQGRTDTQYF.

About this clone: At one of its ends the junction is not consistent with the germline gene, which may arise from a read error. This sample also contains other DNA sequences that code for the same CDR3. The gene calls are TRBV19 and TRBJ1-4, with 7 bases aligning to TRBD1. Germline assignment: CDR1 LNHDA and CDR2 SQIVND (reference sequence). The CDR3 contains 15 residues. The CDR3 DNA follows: TGTGCCAGTAGTGCCAGGGGGACGGTAGGCGAAAAGCTGTTTTTT. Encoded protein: CASSARGTVGEKLFF.

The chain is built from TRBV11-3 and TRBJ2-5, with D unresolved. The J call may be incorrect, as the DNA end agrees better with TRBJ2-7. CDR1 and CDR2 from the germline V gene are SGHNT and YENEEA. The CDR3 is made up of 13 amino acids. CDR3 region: CASSLGTPYEQYF. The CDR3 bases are TGTGCCAGCAGCTTAGGCACTCCCTACGAGCAGTACTTC.

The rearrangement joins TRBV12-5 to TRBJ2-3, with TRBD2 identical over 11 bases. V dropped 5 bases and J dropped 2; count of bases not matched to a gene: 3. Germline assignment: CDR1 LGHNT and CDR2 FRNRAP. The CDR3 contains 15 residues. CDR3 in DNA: TGTGCTAGTGGTAGGGGACTAGCGGACACAGATACGCAGTATTTT. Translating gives CASGRGLADTDTQYF.

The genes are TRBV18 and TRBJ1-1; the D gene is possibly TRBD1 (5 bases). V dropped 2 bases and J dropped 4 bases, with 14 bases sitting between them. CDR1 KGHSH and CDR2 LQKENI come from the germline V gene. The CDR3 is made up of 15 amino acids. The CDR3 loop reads CASSPLGWQGTEAFF. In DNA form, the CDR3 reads TGTGCCAGCTCACCATTGGGGTGGCAGGGCACTGAAGCTTTCTTT.

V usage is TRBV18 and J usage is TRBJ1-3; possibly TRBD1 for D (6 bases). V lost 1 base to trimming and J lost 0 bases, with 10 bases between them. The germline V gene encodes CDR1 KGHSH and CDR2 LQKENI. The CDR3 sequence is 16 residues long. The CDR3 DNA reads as TGTGCCAGCTCACCACGACAGGCGGGCTCTGGAAACACCATATATTTT. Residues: CASSPRQAGSGNTIYF.

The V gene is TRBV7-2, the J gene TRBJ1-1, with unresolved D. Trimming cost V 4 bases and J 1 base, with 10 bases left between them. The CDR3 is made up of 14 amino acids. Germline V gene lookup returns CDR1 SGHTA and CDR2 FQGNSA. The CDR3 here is CASSSGRGNTEAFF. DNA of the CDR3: TGTGCCAGCAGCTCCGGGAGAGGGAACACTGAAGCTTTCTTT.

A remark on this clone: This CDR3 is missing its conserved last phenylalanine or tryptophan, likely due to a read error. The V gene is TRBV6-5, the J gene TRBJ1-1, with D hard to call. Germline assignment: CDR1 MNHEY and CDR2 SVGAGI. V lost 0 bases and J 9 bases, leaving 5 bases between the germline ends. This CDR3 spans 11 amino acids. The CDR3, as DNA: TGTGCCAGCAGTTACTCTTCGCAAGCTTTCCTT. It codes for CASSYSSQAFL.

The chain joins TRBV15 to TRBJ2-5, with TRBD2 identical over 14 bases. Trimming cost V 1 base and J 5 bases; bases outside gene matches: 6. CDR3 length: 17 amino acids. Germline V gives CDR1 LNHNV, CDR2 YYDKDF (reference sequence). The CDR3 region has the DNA TGTGCCACCAGCAGAGGGACTAGCGGGGGGCGGGGGGAGACCCAGTACTTC. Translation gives CATSRGTSGGRGETQYF.

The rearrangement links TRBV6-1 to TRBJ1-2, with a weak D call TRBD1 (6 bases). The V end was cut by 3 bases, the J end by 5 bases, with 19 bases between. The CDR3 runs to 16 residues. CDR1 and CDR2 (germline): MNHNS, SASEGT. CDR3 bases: TGTGCCAGCAGTGATCCTAGGGGGTGGGGGACATATGGCTACACCTTC. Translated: CASSDPRGWGTYGYTF.

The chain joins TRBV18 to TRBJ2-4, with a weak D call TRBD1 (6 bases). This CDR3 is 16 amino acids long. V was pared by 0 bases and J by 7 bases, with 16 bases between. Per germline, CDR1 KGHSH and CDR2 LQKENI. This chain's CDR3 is CASSPPALQGVNIQYF. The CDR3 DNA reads TGTGCCAGCTCACCACCGGCTTTACAGGGAGTGAACATTCAGTACTTC. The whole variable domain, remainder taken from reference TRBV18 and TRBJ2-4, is NAGVMQNPRHLVRRRGQEARLRCSPMKGHSHVYWYRQLPEEGLKFMVYLQKENIIDESGMPKERFSAEFPKEGPSILRIQQVVRGDSAAYFCASSPPALQGVNIQYFGAGTRLSVL.

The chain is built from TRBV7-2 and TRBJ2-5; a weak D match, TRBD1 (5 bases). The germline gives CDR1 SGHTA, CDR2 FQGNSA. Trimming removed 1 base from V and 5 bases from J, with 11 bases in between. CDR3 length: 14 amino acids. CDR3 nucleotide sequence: TGTGCCAGCAGCTTAGGCCAGGGATGGGAGACCCAGTACTTC. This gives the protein CASSLGQGWETQYF.

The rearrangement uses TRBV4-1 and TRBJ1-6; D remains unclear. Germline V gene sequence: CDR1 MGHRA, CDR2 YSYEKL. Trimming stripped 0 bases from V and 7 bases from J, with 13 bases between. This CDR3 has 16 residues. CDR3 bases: TGCGCCAGCAGCCAAGAAGTCGGGATATCGAATTCACCCCTCCACTTT. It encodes CASSQEVGISNSPLHF.

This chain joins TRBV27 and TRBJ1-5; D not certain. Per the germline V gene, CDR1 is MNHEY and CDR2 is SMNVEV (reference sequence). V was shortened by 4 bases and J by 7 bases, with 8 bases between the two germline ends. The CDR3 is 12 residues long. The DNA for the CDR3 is TGTGCCAGCAGTTCACCGGGACAGCCCCAGCATTTT. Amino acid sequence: CASSSPGQPQHF.

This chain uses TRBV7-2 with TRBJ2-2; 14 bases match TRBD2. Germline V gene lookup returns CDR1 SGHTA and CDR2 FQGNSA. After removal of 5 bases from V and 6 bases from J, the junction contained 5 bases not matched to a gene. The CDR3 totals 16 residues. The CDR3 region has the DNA TGTGCCAGCAGCATCCGACTAGCGGGGGGGCCCGGGGAGCTGTTTTTT. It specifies CASSIRLAGGPGELFF.